The present T cell receptor beta chain was sequenced within a study of T cell clusters in autoimmune cytopenias. Study-level results: Primary autoimmune cytopenia patients seemingly lacked the physiological T cell clusters found in healthy donors.

One tube held mixed TRB-A and TRB-B primer pools for touch-down PCR. TCRdb reprocessed the multiplex PCR reads and reports one entry per CDR3 protein, with no DNA. The data show 4,000 to 5,000 distinct CDR3 sequences, and the top ten clones hold about 11%. Each sample's input was roughly 270 ng genomic DNA, some 34,000 genome equivalents. CDR3 length: 13 amino acids. Germline V lookup: CDR1 MDHEN, CDR2 SYDVKM. With respect to this clonotype: Its matching antigen is unknown.

This sample also appeared in a second study, on T cell repertoires in aging, cancer and after chemotherapy. That source reports: Compared with age-matched healthy donors, untreated hematological or solid cancer patients showed higher blood TCR clonality. In each cancer cohort, median generation probability increased across chemotherapy, suggesting thymic output rebounded.

Sequencing was performed on peripheral blood. The chain couples TRBV28 to TRBJ2-7; TCRdb's D call of TRBD1 is untestable without DNA. This TCR was sampled from a human donor in good health. The CDR3 protein is CASSGGGAYEQYF.